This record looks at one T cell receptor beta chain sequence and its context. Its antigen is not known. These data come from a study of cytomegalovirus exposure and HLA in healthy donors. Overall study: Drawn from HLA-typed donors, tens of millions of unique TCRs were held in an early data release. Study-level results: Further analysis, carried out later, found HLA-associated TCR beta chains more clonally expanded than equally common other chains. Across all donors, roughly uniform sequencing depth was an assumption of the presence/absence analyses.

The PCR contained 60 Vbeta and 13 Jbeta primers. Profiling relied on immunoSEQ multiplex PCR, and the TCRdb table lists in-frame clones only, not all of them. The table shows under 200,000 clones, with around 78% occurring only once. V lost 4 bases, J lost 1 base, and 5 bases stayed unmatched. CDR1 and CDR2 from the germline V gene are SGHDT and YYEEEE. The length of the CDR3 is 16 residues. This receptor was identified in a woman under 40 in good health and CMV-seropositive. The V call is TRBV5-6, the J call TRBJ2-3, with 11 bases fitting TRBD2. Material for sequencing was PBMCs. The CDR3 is CASSPPSGGRTDTQYF. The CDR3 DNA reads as TGTGCCAGCAGCCCCCCTAGCGGGGGGCGCACAGATACGCAGTATTTT.